This TCR beta chain is drawn from a study of blood T cell repertoires in COVID-19. About the study: There were acute and convalescent COVID-19 samples, and they came from the United States, Italy and Spain.

Libraries were prepared by immunoSEQ multiplex PCR; TCRdb keeps only in-frame clonotypes and omits some of them. The sample includes about 240,000 clones, more than 85% of them seen just once. Per germline, CDR1 SGDLS and CDR2 YYNGEE. The CDR3 loop spans 14 amino acids. V gave up 0 bases and J gave up 2 bases; unmatched junction bases: 1. This clone has just a few counts. The TCR comes from a man aged 35-49 years who had recovered from COVID-19. The rearrangement joins TRBV9 to TRBJ2-7; 8 positions agree with TRBD2. Sequences were obtained from PBMCs or T cells enriched from blood (not recorded which). For the CDR3, the DNA is TGTGCCAGCAGCGTAGGCGGGGGGCCCTACGAGCAGTACTTC. Protein sequence: CASSVGGGPYEQYF.